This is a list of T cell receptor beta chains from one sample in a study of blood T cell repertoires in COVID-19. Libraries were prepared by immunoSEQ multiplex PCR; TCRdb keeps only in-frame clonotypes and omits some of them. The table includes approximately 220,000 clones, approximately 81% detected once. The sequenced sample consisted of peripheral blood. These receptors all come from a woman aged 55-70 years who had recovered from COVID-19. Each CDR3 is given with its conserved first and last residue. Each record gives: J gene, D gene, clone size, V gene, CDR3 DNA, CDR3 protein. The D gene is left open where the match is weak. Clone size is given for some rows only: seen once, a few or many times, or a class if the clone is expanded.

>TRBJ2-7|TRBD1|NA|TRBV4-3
TGCGCCAGCAGCCACTCCGGGACAGGGTCCTACGAGCAGTACTTC
CASSHSGTGSYEQYF
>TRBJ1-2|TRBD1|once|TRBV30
TGTGCCTGGACCGGGACAGGGGGCGCGGAGGGCTACACCTTC
CAWTGTGGAEGYTF
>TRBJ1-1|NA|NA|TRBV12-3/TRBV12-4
TGTGCCAGCAGTTTAGTGGAGGGGACTGAAGCTTTCTTT
CASSLVEGTEAFF
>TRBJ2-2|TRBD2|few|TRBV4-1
TGCGCCAGCAGCCTAAGGACTAGCACTATGACGAACACCGGGGAGCTGTTTTTT
CASSLRTSTMTNTGELFF
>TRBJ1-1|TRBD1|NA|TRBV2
TGTGCCAGCAGTGAATTAGGGGCAGGGGGCACTGAAGCTTTCTTT
CASSELGAGGTEAFF
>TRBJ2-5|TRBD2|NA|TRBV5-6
TGTGCCAGCAGCTTGGTCCCTAGCGGGGGGTATGCGGAGACCCAGTACTTC
CASSLVPSGGYAETQYF
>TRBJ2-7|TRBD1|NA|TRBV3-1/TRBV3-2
TGTGCCAGCAGCCAAAGACAGGGGACCTTAGACGAGCAGTACTTC
CASSQRQGTLDEQYF
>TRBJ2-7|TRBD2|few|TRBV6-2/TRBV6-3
TGTGCCAGCAGTTACGGCGGGACTAGCGGGGGGTTGGAGCAGTACTTC
CASSYGGTSGGLEQYF
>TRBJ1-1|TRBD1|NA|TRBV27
TGTGCCAGCAGTCCAGGACAGGGATGGGGGGCTGAAGCTTTCTTT
CASSPGQGWGAEAFF
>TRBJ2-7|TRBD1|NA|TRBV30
TGTGCCTGGAGTTTCACTTACCCGGGACAGAGAGTTTACGAGCAGTACTTC
CAWSFTYPGQRVYEQYF
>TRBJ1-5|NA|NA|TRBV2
TGTGCCAGCACGTTGGGAGGGGCTAGCAATCAGCCCCAGCATTTT
CASTLGGASNQPQHF
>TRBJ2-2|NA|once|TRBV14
TGTGCCAGCAGCCAAGATTTAGAGCGGGCCAACCAAAACACCGGGGAGCTGTTTTTT
CASSQDLERANQNTGELFF
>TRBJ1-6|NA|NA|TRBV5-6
TGTGCCAGCAGCCAGAGGGCGGTTGGGAATTCACCCCTCCACTTT
CASSQRAVGNSPLHF
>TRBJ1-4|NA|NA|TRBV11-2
TGTGCCAGCAGCTTAGAGGACACCGAAGGGAAAAAACTGTTTTTT
CASSLEDTEGKKLFF
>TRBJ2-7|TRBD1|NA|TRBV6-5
TGTGCCAGCACCTGGGAACAGGGGTCCTACGAGCAGTACTTC
CASTWEQGSYEQYF
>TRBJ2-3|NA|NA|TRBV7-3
TGTGCCAGCAGTCCGACCCTAGTGGCGGATACGCAGTATTTT
CASSPTLVADTQYF
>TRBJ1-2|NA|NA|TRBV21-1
TGTGCCAGCACCATCTGGGGGGGGGCGTATGCATCGTATGGCTACACCTTC
CASTIWGGAYASYGYTF
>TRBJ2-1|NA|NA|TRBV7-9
TGTGCCAGCAGCCCCGACAGTAACAATGAGCAGTTCTTC
CASSPDSNNEQFF
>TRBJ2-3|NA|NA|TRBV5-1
TGCGCCAGCAGCACCTTCACTAGCTCCCCCACAGATACGCAGTATTTT
CASSTFTSSPTDTQYF
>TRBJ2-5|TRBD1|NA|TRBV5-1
TGCGCCAGCAGCTTGGCCGTAGACAGGGGGCTGGGGACCCAGTACTTC
CASSLAVDRGLGTQYF
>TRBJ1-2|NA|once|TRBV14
TGTGCCAGCAGCCAAGATGCCCGCCCCCAGGATGCAAACTTC
CASSQDARPQDANF
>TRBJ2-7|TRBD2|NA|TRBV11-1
TGTGCCAGCGGGATAGCGGGGGGTCCCCCCTCCTACGAGCAGTACTTC
CASGIAGGPPSYEQYF
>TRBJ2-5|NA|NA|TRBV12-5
TGTGCTAGTGGTTTGGGCCCACCGGGGGAAGAGACCCAGTACTTC
CASGLGPPGEETQYF
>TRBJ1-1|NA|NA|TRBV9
TGTGCCAGCAGCGTTGAAGGGCGGGGGACTGAAGCTTTCTTT
CASSVEGRGTEAFF
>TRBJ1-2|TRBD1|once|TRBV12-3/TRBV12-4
TGTGCCAGCCGCCCCGGGACAGAGAGCCACTACACCTTC
CASRPGTESHYTF
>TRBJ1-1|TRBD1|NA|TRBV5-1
TGCGCCAGCAGCTTGTCAGGGGGGACTGAAGCTTTCTTT
CASSLSGGTEAFF
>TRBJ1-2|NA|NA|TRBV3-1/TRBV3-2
TGTGCCAGCAGCCAAGAAGCAGGGGATGGCTACACCTTC
CASSQEAGDGYTF
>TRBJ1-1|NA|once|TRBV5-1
TGCGCCAGCAGCTTGGAACCGGGAGTGAACACTGAAGCTTTCTTT
CASSLEPGVNTEAFF
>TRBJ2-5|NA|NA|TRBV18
TGTGCCAGCTCCCAACAGGTCCTCCCCGGGGAGACCCAGTACTTC
CASSQQVLPGETQYF
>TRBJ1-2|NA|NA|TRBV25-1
TGTGCCAGCAGTGAATATATGGGGCATGGCTACACCTTC
CASSEYMGHGYTF
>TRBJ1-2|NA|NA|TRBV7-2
TGTGCCAGCAGCCCTGGGGCATCTGATAACTATGGCTACACCTTC
CASSPGASDNYGYTF
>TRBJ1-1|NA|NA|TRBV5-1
TGCGCCAGCAGCTTCGCGGGTTCCTGGAACACTGAAGCTTTCTTT
CASSFAGSWNTEAFF
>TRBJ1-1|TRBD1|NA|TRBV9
TGTGCCAGCAGCGTAGCTACAGGGGGAGGGCACACTGAAGCTTTCTTT
CASSVATGGGHTEAFF
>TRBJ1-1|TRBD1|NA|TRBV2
TGTGCCAGCAGTACTACAGGGGTGGGCACTGAAGCTTTCTTT
CASSTTGVGTEAFF
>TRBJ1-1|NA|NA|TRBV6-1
TGTGCCAGCAAACAGGGTCGGAACACTGAAGCTTTCTTT
CASKQGRNTEAFF
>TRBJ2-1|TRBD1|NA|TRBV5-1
TGCGCCAGCAGCTTGACGGGACAGGGGGCGGGAGAGCAGTTCTTC
CASSLTGQGAGEQFF
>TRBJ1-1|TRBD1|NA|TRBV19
TGTGCCAGTAGTACTCAATCGACAGGGAGCACTGAAGCTTTCTTT
CASSTQSTGSTEAFF
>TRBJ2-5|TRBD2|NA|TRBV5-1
TGCGCCAGCAGCTTGTCGGCGGGGGGGCAAGAGACCCAGTACTTC
CASSLSAGGQETQYF
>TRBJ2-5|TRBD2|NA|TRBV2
TGTGCCAGCAGTCGCGCGGGGGGGCGAGAGACCCAGTACTTC
CASSRAGGRETQYF
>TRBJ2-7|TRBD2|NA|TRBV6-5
TGTGCCAGCAGGGGGGGGGACTCCTACGAGCAGTACTTC
CASRGGDSYEQYF
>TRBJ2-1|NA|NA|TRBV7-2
TGTGCCAGCAGCTCCCTACATCTAGCAGGGGCCTACAATGAGCAGTTCTTC
CASSSLHLAGAYNEQFF
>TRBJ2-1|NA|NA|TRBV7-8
TGTGCCAGCAGCTTAGTGTCCCACAGTAGCTCCTACAATGAGCAGTTCTTC
CASSLVSHSSSYNEQFF
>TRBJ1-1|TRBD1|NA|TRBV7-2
TGTGCCAGCAGCCCCGACAGGGTTGTAACTGAAGCTTTCTTT
CASSPDRVVTEAFF
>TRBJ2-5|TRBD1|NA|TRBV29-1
TGCAGCGTCGACAGGGGGTACCAAGAGACCCAGTACTTC
CSVDRGYQETQYF
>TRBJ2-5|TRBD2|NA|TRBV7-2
TGTGCCAGCAGCTCGAGACTAGCGGGGGGGGAGACCCAGTACTTC
CASSSRLAGGETQYF
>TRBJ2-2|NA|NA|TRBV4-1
TGCGCCAGCAGCCAAGACAGGGAATTCTCCGGGGAGCTGTTTTTT
CASSQDREFSGELFF
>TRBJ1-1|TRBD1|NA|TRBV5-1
TGCGCCAGCAGCTTGGGGTCGACAGGGGGCCAAGCTTTCTTT
CASSLGSTGGQAFF
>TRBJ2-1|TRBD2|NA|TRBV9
TGTGCCAGCAGCCTCATAGCGGGGGGCTCCTACAATGAGCAGTTCTTC
CASSLIAGGSYNEQFF
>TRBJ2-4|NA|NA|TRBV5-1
TGCGCCAGCAGCTTGGTACTTCAATCTCCACTAGCCAAAAACATTCAGTACTTC
CASSLVLQSPLAKNIQYF